This entry lists 19 T cell receptor beta chains sequenced from one sample in a study of blood T cell repertoires in COVID-19 (dated by TCRdb to between 2020 and 2021). Receptor amplification or capture employed the immunoSEQ multiplex PCR assay. TCRdb carries this immuneACCESS record with in-frame sequences only. Its versions omit some clonotypes, under half of them owing to an unresolved V gene in the studies checked, with the rest unexplained. This sample holds 65,000 to 95,000 clones; roughly 89% were observed only once. Around 8% of the sample belongs to the ten largest clones. The sample consisted of peripheral blood. The receptors here all came from a young man with acute or convalescent COVID-19.

In nucleotides, the CDR3 is TGTGCCAGCAGTGATCAGGGCACCTACGAGCAGTACTTC. It codes for CASSDQGTYEQYF. The chain is built from TRBV6-1 and TRBJ2-7, with D perhaps matching TRBD1 (5 bases). Germline CDR1 reads MNHNS; CDR2 reads SASEGT. V shed 3 bases and J shed 2 bases, with 8 bases lying between them. This CDR3 region has 13 residues.

The chain uses TRBV19 and TRBJ1-2; TRBD1 matches at 7 bases. The CDR3 totals 13 residues. Losses at the gene ends were 5 bases for V and 4 bases for J; bases not matched to a gene: 4. Germline CDR1 LNHDA, CDR2 SQIVND (reference sequence). The CDR3 loop reads CASSLGQAYGYTF. In DNA, the CDR3 is TGTGCCAGTAGTCTTGGACAGGCCTATGGCTACACCTTC. Full variable domain (remainder filled in from reference TRBV19 and TRBJ1-2): DGGITQSPKYLFRKEGQNVTLSCEQNLNHDAMYWYRQDPGQGLRLIYYSQIVNDFQKGDIAEGYSVSREKKESFPLTVTSAQKNPTAFYLCASSLGQAYGYTFGSGTRLTVV.

V is TRBV7-3 and J is TRBJ2-5; 9 bases align to TRBD2. Trimming cost V 2 bases and J 2 bases; bases outside gene matches: 6. The CDR3 extends over 16 amino acids. The germline V gene has CDR1 SGHTA and CDR2 FQGTGA. The CDR3 spells CASSLGVAGAQETQYF. CDR3 sequence (DNA): TGTGCCAGCAGCTTAGGAGTAGCGGGAGCGCAAGAGACCCAGTACTTC.

V is TRBV6-2 or TRBV6-3 and J is TRBJ2-7; 8 bases agree with TRBD2. Per the germline V gene, CDR1 is MNHEY and CDR2 is SVGEGT. The V segment lost 5 bases and the J segment 3 bases; nucleotides outside the gene matches: 9. CDR3 size: 15 residues. This chain's CDR3 is CASSTGERGNYEQYF. The CDR3 DNA reads TGTGCCAGCAGTACCGGAGAGCGGGGGAACTACGAGCAGTACTTC.

Judged by abundance, this clone is medium-sized. The chain is built from TRBV28 and TRBJ2-2; 11 nucleotides line up with TRBD2. V trimming: 7 bases; J trimming: 0 bases; junction bases outside the gene matches: 7. CDR1 is MDHEN, CDR2 SYDVKM, per germline. The CDR3 totals 17 residues. As DNA, the CDR3 is TGTGCCAGCAATCTTAGCGGGAGGGAAACGAACACCGGGGAGCTGTTTTTT. Protein sequence: CASNLSGRETNTGELFF.

This chain links TRBV25-1 with TRBJ1-2; unclear D gene. The germline V gene has CDR1 MGHDK and CDR2 SYGVNS. Trimming shortened V by 8 bases and J by 4 bases, and 29 bases separated the two germline ends. The CDR3 extends over 18 amino acids. CDR3 bases: TGTGCCAGCTCCGAGATCGGCGGTGACTCTCACCGTTCCTATGGCTACACCTTC. Residues: CASSEIGGDSHRSYGYTF.

The chain is built from TRBV27 and TRBJ2-3, with D possibly TRBD2 on 6 matching bases. The germline CDR1 and CDR2 sequences are MNHEY and SMNVEV (reference sequence). With 6 bases removed from V and 1 base from J, the gap between germline ends came to 11 bases. The CDR3 length is 14 residues. The CDR3 nucleotides are TGTGCCAGCAGCCGGGAGTGGCGCACAGATACGCAGTATTTT. Amino acids: CASSREWRTDTQYF.

This chain links TRBV7-2 with TRBJ2-3, with D unclear. Germline lookup yields CDR1 SGHTA and CDR2 FQGNSA. This CDR3 comprises 13 residues. Trimming removed 2 bases at V and 3 bases at J, with 6 bases between. This chain's CDR3 is CASSLYSTDTQYF. CDR3 coding DNA: TGTGCCAGCAGCTTATACTCGACAGATACGCAGTATTTT.

The CDR3 is CASSRIQGGTEAFF. CDR3 nucleotides: TGTGCCAGCAGTCGAATTCAGGGGGGCACTGAAGCTTTCTTT. This chain joins TRBV6-6 and TRBJ1-1; TRBD1 agrees at 7 bases. This CDR3 has 14 residues. After removal of 5 bases from V and 4 bases from J, the junction contained 7 bases not matched to a gene. Germline-derived CDR1 and CDR2 are MNHNY and SVGAGI (reference sequence).

This clone has just a few counts. Other DNA variants within this sample encode the same CDR3. The gene calls are TRBV9 and TRBJ1-1; D perhaps matches TRBD1 (5 bases). This CDR3 has 14 amino acids. Trimming shortened V by 3 bases and J by 4 bases, and 13 bases separated the two germline ends. Germline CDR1 is SGDLS and CDR2 is YYNGEE. The CDR3 sequence is CASSAQVGGTEAFF. CDR3 DNA sequence: TGTGCCAGCAGCGCCCAGGTGGGGGGCACTGAAGCTTTCTTT.

This clone was found a few times. This rearrangement joins TRBV5-1 to TRBJ1-4; a possible D gene is TRBD1 (5 bases). Germline CDR1 SGHRS, CDR2 YFSETQ. V dropped 5 bases and J dropped 8 bases, with 22 bases sitting between them. The CDR3 is 16 residues long. The CDR3 here is CASRREMGGKVEKLFF. Written as DNA, the CDR3 is TGCGCCAGCAGGAGGGAGATGGGGGGGAAGGTGGAAAAACTGTTTTTT.

The rearrangement uses TRBV6-6 and TRBJ1-6; possible D gene TRBD1, 5 bases. CDR1 and CDR2 from the germline V gene are MNHNY and SVGAGI (reference sequence). The CDR3 sequence is 12 residues long. V lost 7 bases, J lost 10 bases, and 11 bases lay in between. CDR3 amino acids: CASILQESPLHF. Here the CDR3 DNA reads TGTGCCAGCATTCTACAGGAATCACCCCTCCACTTT.

This chain connects TRBV19 to TRBJ1-1; D is possibly TRBD1 (6 bases). Trimming shortened V by 3 bases and J by 0 bases, and 8 bases separated the two germline ends. CDR3 size: 14 residues. Germline-derived CDR1 and CDR2 are LNHDA and SQIVND (reference sequence). CDR3 coding DNA: TGTGCCAGTAGTATCAGGGGAATGAACACTGAAGCTTTCTTT. It translates to CASSIRGMNTEAFF.

The gene calls are TRBV11-2 and TRBJ2-3, with D possibly TRBD2 on 6 matching bases. V was trimmed by 6 bases and J by 3 bases, leaving 16 bases between them. This CDR3 has 15 amino acids. CDR1 SGHAT and CDR2 FQNNGV come from the germline V gene. CDR3 region: CASRRTGGKTDTQYF. The CDR3 DNA reads TGTGCCAGCAGAAGAACCGGAGGGAAGACAGATACGCAGTATTTT.

The V call is TRBV4-1, the J call TRBJ2-3; D perhaps matches TRBD1 (6 bases). V dropped 3 bases and J dropped 2 bases, with 12 bases sitting between them. Germline V gives CDR1 MGHRA, CDR2 YSYEKL. The CDR3 is 15 residues long. For the CDR3, the DNA is TGCGCCAGCAGCCATACAGGGATTCTCACAGATACGCAGTATTTT. Amino acids: CASSHTGILTDTQYF.

V usage is TRBV7-9 and J usage is TRBJ2-1; D is undetermined. The V end was cut by 2 bases, the J end by 8 bases, with 7 bases between. CDR1 SEHNR and CDR2 FQNEAQ come from the germline V gene (reference sequence). This CDR3 is built from 12 residues. The CDR3 here is CASSLNEDEQFF. For the CDR3, the DNA is TGTGCCAGCAGCTTAAATGAGGATGAGCAGTTCTTC.

The chain links TRBV11-2 to TRBJ1-4; tentatively, D is TRBD1 (6 bases). The CDR3 is 14 residues long. Trimming left V 5 bases short and J 3 bases short, with 10 bases between. Per germline, CDR1 SGHAT and CDR2 FQNNGV. The CDR3 bases are TGTGCCAGCAGCGCCTGGACAGCTAATGAAAAACTGTTTTTT. Protein sequence: CASSAWTANEKLFF.

A few counts support this clone. The V call is TRBV30, the J call TRBJ2-3; TRBD2 matches at 8 bases. The germline gives CDR1 GTSNPN, CDR2 SVGIG (reference sequence). There are 14 residues in the CDR3. Trimming at V came to 1 base and at J to 3 bases, leaving 3 bases not matched to a gene. The CDR3 nucleotides are TGTGCCTGGAGTGAAAAGCGGGAGACAGATACGCAGTATTTT. Translated: CAWSEKRETDTQYF.

This chain joins TRBV4-3 and TRBJ2-7, with 10 bases fitting TRBD2. Germline CDR1 LGHNA, CDR2 YSLEER. The CDR3 has 15 amino acids. J was trimmed by 5 bases and V by 4 bases; bases with no gene match: 8. CDR3 DNA sequence: TGCGCCAGCAGCCCCTTTCCTAGCGGGAGTGACGAGCAGTACTTC. Translating gives CASSPFPSGSDEQYF.